One and the same sample provided the 22 T cell receptor beta chains below, sequenced in a study of OX40 agonist ivuxolimab in advanced cancers. Method: immunoSEQ multiplex PCR; TCRdb's copy keeps in-frame clones and lacks some. The sample holds roughly 71,000 clones, around 93% seen once. Specimen: CD4+ or CD8+ T cells sorted from blood, collected in a trial of the OX40 agonist ivuxolimab. The receptors derive from an adult with an advanced solid tumor such as melanoma, head and neck, liver or kidney cancer.

J is TRBJ2-3 and V is TRBV28; D gene uncertain. The CDR3 runs 16 residues. Germline values: CDR1 MDHEN, CDR2 SYDVKM. V was trimmed by 1 base and J by 5 bases, leaving 16 bases between them. The CDR3 protein is CASSLYPPPALDTQYF. The CDR3 bases are TGTGCCAGCAGTTTATATCCCCCGCCAGCACTAGATACGCAGTATTTT. Drawing the rest from reference TRBV28 and TRBJ2-3, the complete variable domain is DVKVTQSSRYLVKRTGEKVFLECVQDMDHENMFWYRQDPGLGLRLIYFSYDVKMKEKGDIPEGYSVSREKKERFSLILESASTNQTSMYLCASSLYPPPALDTQYFGPGTRLTVL.

This clone was observed once. The genes are TRBV4-3 and TRBJ2-5; D call uncertain. The V gene's germline CDR1 is LGHNA and CDR2 YSLEER. V lost 4 bases and J lost 3, with 18 bases in between. This CDR3 has 16 amino acids. The CDR3 reads CASSPQPDPGEETQYF. The CDR3 DNA sequence: TGCGCCAGCAGCCCCCAGCCCGATCCTGGGGAAGAGACCCAGTACTTC.

The V gene is TRBV13, the J gene TRBJ2-1, with a weak D call TRBD1 (5 bases). Trimming removed 3 bases from V and 6 bases from J, with 9 bases in between. The germline gives CDR1 PRHDT, CDR2 FYEKMQ (reference sequence). This CDR3 is built from 13 residues. The CDR3 DNA reads TGTGCCAGCAGCTTTTGGGGCCCCAATGAGCAGTTCTTC. The encoded protein is CASSFWGPNEQFF.

The chain links TRBV7-9 to TRBJ2-7; no firm D call. The CDR3 is 13 residues long. Trimming removed 7 bases at V and 1 base at J, with 11 bases between. Germline V lookup: CDR1 SEHNR, CDR2 FQNEAQ (reference sequence). Written as DNA, the CDR3 is TGTGCCAGCACCGAGGAAGGGTCCTACGAGCAGTACTTC. Protein product: CASTEEGSYEQYF.

This sequence joins TRBV27 and TRBJ1-3; D unresolved. Germline CDR1 reads MNHEY; CDR2 reads SMNVEV (reference sequence). The CDR3 totals 15 residues. V dropped 6 bases and J dropped 0 bases, with 12 bases sitting between them. The CDR3 DNA reads TGTGCCAGCAGATTTCAGTGGGACTCTGGAAACACCATATATTTT. This codes for CASRFQWDSGNTIYF.

The CDR3 loop is CASSPGTGDGYTF. The CDR3 region has the DNA TGTGCCAGCAGCCCCGGGACAGGGGACGGCTACACCTTC. The chain uses TRBV9 and TRBJ1-2, with 10 bases that match TRBD1. CDR1 SGDLS and CDR2 YYNGEE come from the germline V gene. This CDR3 is 13 amino acids long. V was clipped by 4 bases and J by 8 bases; unmatched bases: 5.

This clone showed up just once. This chain uses TRBV7-9 with TRBJ2-1; possibly TRBD2 for D (5 bases). The CDR3 is made up of 16 amino acids. Between the trimmed V and J ends, which lost 5 bases and 0 bases, there was a span of 14 bases. Germline V CDR1 and CDR2: SEHNR, FQNEAQ (reference sequence). DNA for the CDR3: TGTGCCAGCAGCCCCCCGAGGGCGAGCTCCTACAATGAGCAGTTCTTC. Translating gives CASSPPRASSYNEQFF. Full variable domain (rest looked up from reference TRBV7-9 and TRBJ2-1): DTGVSQNPRHKITKRGQNVTFRCDPISEHNRLYWYRQTLGQGPEFLTYFQNEAQLEKSRLLSDRFSAERPKGSFSTLEIQRTEQGDSAMYLCASSPPRASSYNEQFFGPGTRLTVL.

V is TRBV5-6 and J is TRBJ2-3; D gene uncertain. V was shortened by 1 base and J by 6 bases, with 6 bases between the two germline ends. CDR3 length: 12 amino acids. Germline V gene data show CDR1 as SGHDT and CDR2 as YYEEEE. This chain's CDR3 is CASSLMTDTQYF. The CDR3 DNA reads as TGTGCCAGCAGCTTGATGACGGATACGCAGTATTTT.

V is TRBV7-9 and J is TRBJ1-1; D possibly corresponds to TRBD1 (6 bases). Germline lookup yields CDR1 SEHNR and CDR2 FQNEAQ (reference sequence). The CDR3 totals 13 residues. With 4 bases removed from V and 2 bases from J, the gap between germline ends came to 8 bases. CDR3 DNA sequence: TGTGCCAGCAGCTGGGACACCAACACTGAAGCTTTCTTT. This codes for CASSWDTNTEAFF.

The rearrangement joins TRBV4-3 to TRBJ1-3; TRBD1 matches at 7 bases. The CDR3 is 16 residues long. The trim removed 3 bases at V and 4 bases at J, leaving 9 bases unmatched. In germline, CDR1 is LGHNA, CDR2 YSLEER. CDR3 amino acids: CASSHGWGTEGNTIYF. In nucleotides, the CDR3 is TGCGCCAGCAGCCACGGCTGGGGGACAGAAGGAAACACCATATATTTT.

This chain joins TRBV7-2 and TRBJ1-6, with D possibly being TRBD1 (6 bases). Trimming stripped 1 base from V and 6 bases from J, with 10 bases between. The length of the CDR3 is 15 residues. Germline-derived CDR1 and CDR2 are SGHTA and FQGNSA. The CDR3 loop is CASSLEGGLNSPLHF. The CDR3 bases are TGTGCCAGCAGCTTAGAGGGGGGACTTAATTCACCCCTCCACTTT.

The V gene is TRBV2, the J gene TRBJ1-4; no firm D call. The CDR3 is 13 residues long. Trimming pared 4 bases from V and 5 bases from J, leaving 8 bases between. Germline CDR1 SNHLY, CDR2 FYNNEI. The CDR3 DNA is TGTGCCAGCAGTGGGCTACGGAATGAAAAACTGTTTTTT. Protein product: CASSGLRNEKLFF.

The V and J genes are TRBV19 and TRBJ1-2; unclear D gene. This CDR3 spans 14 amino acids. Trimming pared 5 bases from V and 5 bases from J, leaving 15 bases between. CDR1 and CDR2 (germline): LNHDA, SQIVND (reference sequence). CDR3 loop: CASSGWTEGYGYTF. CDR3 nucleotides: TGTGCCAGTAGTGGTTGGACGGAAGGTTATGGCTACACCTTC.

The V call is TRBV27, the J call TRBJ1-1; maybe TRBD1 (5 bases). The CDR3 contains 13 residues. Germline V gives CDR1 MNHEY, CDR2 SMNVEV (reference sequence). V lost 2 bases to trimming and J lost 5 bases, with 9 bases between them. The CDR3 is CASSLRGWTEAFF. For the CDR3, the DNA is TGTGCCAGCAGTTTACGGGGGTGGACTGAAGCTTTCTTT.

The chain uses TRBV28 and TRBJ2-7, with 11 nucleotides matching TRBD2. Trimming cost V 5 bases and J 5 bases; bases outside gene matches: 5. CDR3 size: 14 residues. Germline V gives CDR1 MDHEN, CDR2 SYDVKM. The CDR3 region has the DNA TGTGCCAGCAGTACGTTACTAGCGGGAGACGAGCAGTACTTC. Amino acids: CASSTLLAGDEQYF.

J is TRBJ2-1 and V is TRBV4-3; no definite D call. The V end lost 1 base, the J end lost 9 bases, and 13 bases lay between the germline ends. CDR3 length: 14 residues. Germline V lookup: CDR1 LGHNA, CDR2 YSLEER. CDR3 residues: CASSQVSSWGEQFF. Written as DNA, the CDR3 is TGCGCCAGCAGCCAAGTTTCTAGTTGGGGTGAGCAGTTCTTC.

The V gene is TRBV5-4, the J gene TRBJ2-2, with D perhaps TRBD1 or TRBD2 (5 bases each). The CDR3 loop spans 14 amino acids. Germline CDR1 is SGHNT and CDR2 is YYREEE (reference sequence). Deletions cut 4 bases from V and 4 bases from J, with 11 bases between. CDR3 protein: CASSQMGVTGELFF. CDR3 nucleotides: TGTGCCAGCAGCCAAATGGGGGTCACCGGGGAGCTGTTTTTT.

The J gene is TRBJ2-3, the V gene TRBV11-3; D not certain. CDR3 size: 13 residues. Looked up from germline, CDR1 is SGHNT and CDR2 is YENEEA. The germline V and J ends were trimmed by 5 bases and 3 bases, with 9 bases remaining between them. For the CDR3, the DNA is TGTGCCAGCAGCAGAGACTTGACAGATACGCAGTATTTT. It codes for CASSRDLTDTQYF.

The V and J genes are TRBV27 and TRBJ2-7; 12 bases map to TRBD1. The CDR3 extends over 16 amino acids. Germline CDR1 and CDR2: MNHEY and SMNVEV (reference sequence). V lost 1 base to trimming and J lost 6 bases; unmatched junction nucleotides: 7. Written as DNA, the CDR3 is TGTGCCAGCAGTTTATTAGGGGGACAGGGGGCGGGCGAGCAGTACTTC. This sequence encodes CASSLLGGQGAGEQYF.

V is TRBV18 and J is TRBJ2-1; D is possibly TRBD1 (7 bases). Trimming took 0 bases from V and 6 from J, leaving 15 bases between them. The germline gives CDR1 KGHSH, CDR2 LQKENI. The CDR3 totals 16 residues. This CDR3 reads CASSPPEGASLNEQFF. CDR3 in DNA: TGTGCCAGCTCACCACCGGAGGGGGCGTCTCTCAATGAGCAGTTCTTC.

J is TRBJ1-1 and V is TRBV10-3; D is undetermined. There are 14 residues in the CDR3. V shed 0 bases and J shed 5 bases, with 10 bases lying between them. Germline V gene sequence: CDR1 ENHRY, CDR2 SYGVKD. The CDR3 DNA follows: TGTGCCATCAGTGAGTCGAGGGAAGGAACTGAAGCTTTCTTT. The encoded protein is CAISESREGTEAFF.

The rearrangement links TRBV10-3 to TRBJ2-3, with a tentative D call TRBD1 (6 bases). V lost 10 bases to trimming and J lost 1 base, with 15 bases between them. CDR3 length equals 14 residues. The germline V gene has CDR1 ENHRY and CDR2 SYGVKD. The CDR3 coding sequence is TGTGCCACGCACAGGGAACAGGGCACAGATACGCAGTATTTT. It encodes CATHREQGTDTQYF.